This passage covers 7 T cell receptor beta chains from one sample sequenced in a study of regulatory T cells in long-lasting Graves disease. Construction of the TCR beta libraries employed iRepertoire HTBI primers in conjunction with Arm-PCR of CDR3 regions. TCRdb re-analysed the multiplex PCR reads in MiXCR, keeping a single row per CDR3 protein. This table has 200,000 to 250,000 distinct CDR3 sequences, around 20% appearing once. Time point reported: newly diagnosed GD, antithyroid drugs for less than 3 months. RNA extracted from PBMCs served as the sequencing template. Source: peripheral blood mononuclear cells (PBMCs), taken at new diagnosis, from a patient treated with antithyroid drugs. The receptors derive from a female donor with Graves disease.

Ten or more counts support this clonotype. The gene calls are TRBV30 and TRBJ2-3; possibly TRBD2 for D (5 bases). Trimming cost V 0 bases and J 1 base, with 8 bases left between them. CDR3 length: 14 amino acids. The germline CDR1 and CDR2 sequences are GTSNPN and SVGIG (reference sequence). CDR3 sequence (DNA): TGTGCCTGGAGTGTACTGGAGGGCACAGATACGCAGTATTTT. Translation gives CAWSVLEGTDTQYF.

This clonotype was detected ten times or more. The V gene is TRBV24-1, the J gene TRBJ2-1; D not resolved. CDR1 KGHDR and CDR2 SFDVKD come from the germline V gene. This CDR3 is 16 amino acids long. The V gene lost 4 bases and the J gene lost 2 bases, with 14 bases spanning the gap. The CDR3 DNA reads as TGTGCCACCAGTGACCCCGTCGAGCGAGCCTACAATGAGCAGTTCTTC. This encodes CATSDPVERAYNEQFF.

In DNA, the CDR3 is TGTGCCAGCAGCCGAAGTAGGGCCCCTGATGGCTACACCTTC. Translating gives CASSRSRAPDGYTF. The rearrangement links TRBV3-1 to TRBJ1-2; no definite D call. This CDR3 region has 14 residues. V was trimmed by 4 bases and J by 6 bases, leaving 15 bases between them. Germline V gives CDR1 LGHDT, CDR2 YNNKEL (reference sequence).

The chain joins TRBV20-1 to TRBJ2-1; 8 nucleotides match TRBD2. The end of the DNA fits TRBJ2-5 better, so the J call may be wrong. The germline gives CDR1 DFQATT, CDR2 SNEGSKA (reference sequence). This CDR3 is built from 14 residues. CDR3 sequence: CSARGERGQETQYF. In nucleotides, the CDR3 is TGCAGTGCTAGGGGCGAGCGGGGGCAAGAGACCCAGTACTTC.

This clonotype came up many times. One junction end disagrees with the germline gene, perhaps due to a read error. The genes are TRBV5-8 and TRBJ2-3, with D perhaps matching TRBD1 (6 bases). The CDR3 is 15 amino acids. CDR1 is SGHTS and CDR2 is YDEGEE in the germline V gene. This CDR3 reads CASSVPRTGTDTQYF. DNA of the CDR3: TGCGCCAGCAGCGTACCAAGGACAGGCACAGATACGCAGTATTTT.

The chain combines TRBV10-3 with TRBJ2-3; TRBD2 aligns across 9 bases. Germline lookup yields CDR1 ENHRY and CDR2 SYGVKD. The junction had 6 bases not matched to a gene; V was cut back by 0 bases and J by 5 bases. The CDR3 consists of 16 residues. CDR3 in amino acids: CAISESKLAGEDTQYF. In DNA form, the CDR3 reads TGTGCCATCAGTGAGTCGAAATTAGCGGGAGAAGATACGCAGTATTTT.

The chain uses TRBV6-2 or TRBV6-3 and TRBJ1-5, with 7 bases matching TRBD1. Germline assignment: CDR1 MNHEY and CDR2 SVGEGT. CDR3 length equals 14 residues. The ends lost 5 bases at V and 4 bases at J; junction bases unmatched: 5. CDR3 amino acids: CASSDQGENQPQHF. CDR3 DNA sequence: TGTGCCAGCAGTGACCAGGGGGAGAATCAGCCCCAGCATTTT.